Following are 21 T cell receptor beta chains from one sample sequenced in a study of cytomegalovirus exposure and HLA in healthy donors. Produced via immunoSEQ multiplex PCR; TCRdb's table is partial and in-frame only. Altogether tens of thousands of clones are present, roughly 83% being singletons, with the ten largest covering about 12%. The sample taken for sequencing was PBMCs. The receptors come from a woman under 30 in good health and CMV-seropositive.

This chain joins TRBV9 and TRBJ1-5; a possible D gene is TRBD1 (5 bases). Germline loops: CDR1 SGDLS, CDR2 YYNGEE. This CDR3 has 14 amino acids. V lost 4 bases, J lost 5 bases, and 13 bases lay in between. This chain's CDR3 is CASSPSGLDQPQHF. The CDR3 bases are TGTGCCAGCAGCCCTTCGGGACTCGATCAGCCCCAGCATTTT.

V and J are TRBV7-8 and TRBJ2-3; 11 nucleotides match TRBD1. CDR3 length: 17 amino acids. Trimming at V came to 1 base and at J to 6 bases, leaving 9 bases not matched to a gene. CDR1 is SGHVS, CDR2 FQNEAQ, per germline. CDR3 DNA: TGTGCCAGCAGCTTAGGGTACCGGGACAGGGGGTTCGATACGCAGTATTTT. Encoded protein: CASSLGYRDRGFDTQYF.

There are a few counts of this clone. This chain connects TRBV27 to TRBJ1-1; no firm D call. There are 11 residues in the CDR3. The germline CDR1 and CDR2 sequences are MNHEY and SMNVEV (reference sequence). Trimming removed 6 bases from V and 1 base from J, with 3 bases in between. CDR3 sequence: CASRQNTEAFF. DNA of the CDR3: TGTGCCAGCAGACAGAACACTGAAGCTTTCTTT.

V is TRBV4-3 and J is TRBJ2-1; TRBD1 is a possible D gene (6 bases). Germline V gives CDR1 LGHNA, CDR2 YSLEER. The CDR3 is 14 residues long. The ends were cut back, 4 bases at V and 0 bases at J, with 7 bases in the middle. The CDR3 reads CASSRDNSYNEQFF. CDR3 in DNA: TGCGCCAGCAGCCGGGACAACTCCTACAATGAGCAGTTCTTC.

The J gene is TRBJ1-1, the V gene TRBV5-1; 7 nucleotides align to TRBD1. CDR1 SGHRS and CDR2 YFSETQ come from the germline V gene. Trimming took 0 bases from V and 3 from J; bases not matched to a gene: 8. The CDR3 runs to 16 residues. The CDR3 spells CASSLVYAGGHTEAFF. The CDR3 bases are TGCGCCAGCAGCTTGGTTTACGCAGGGGGTCACACTGAAGCTTTCTTT.

The chain couples TRBV18 to TRBJ1-6; D remains unclear. The CDR3 consists of 17 residues. V lost 6 bases and J 5 bases, leaving 20 bases between the germline ends. Germline-derived CDR1 and CDR2 are KGHSH and LQKENI. CDR3 sequence: CASSPRTQNTNNSPLHF. In DNA form, the CDR3 reads TGTGCCAGCTCTCCAAGAACACAAAATACCAATAATTCACCCCTCCACTTT.

The rearrangement links TRBV9 to TRBJ2-1, with D possibly being TRBD2 (6 bases). Germline CDR1 SGDLS, CDR2 YYNGEE. The CDR3 runs to 13 residues. V was trimmed by 0 bases and J by 12 bases, leaving 13 bases between them. The CDR3, as DNA: TGTGCCAGCAGCGTAGGAAATGTGGGGGGGCAGTTCTTC. The encoded protein is CASSVGNVGGQFF.

The J gene is TRBJ1-2, the V gene TRBV6-5, with D tentatively TRBD1 (5 bases). Trimming stripped 5 bases from V and 8 bases from J, with 21 bases between. The CDR3 loop spans 15 amino acids. CDR1 is MNHEY and CDR2 is SVGAGI in the germline V gene. CDR3 residues: CASSPLRDGLPGYTF. The DNA for the CDR3 is TGTGCCAGCAGTCCCCTGCGGGACGGCCTGCCAGGCTACACCTTC.

CDR3 sequence: CASSAFGQGWGGGYTF. The CDR3 DNA reads as TGTGCCAGCAGTGCTTTTGGACAGGGCTGGGGCGGCGGCTACACCTTC. This chain uses TRBV25-1 with TRBJ1-2; 8 bases map to TRBD1. Germline CDR1 and CDR2: MGHDK and SYGVNS. The CDR3 length is 16 residues. The junction had 15 bases not matched to a gene; V was cut back by 4 bases and J by 8 bases.

J is TRBJ1-3 and V is TRBV11-2; 7 nucleotides agree with TRBD1. CDR1 and CDR2 from the germline V gene are SGHAT and FQNNGV. CDR3 length equals 16 residues. J lost 0 bases, V lost 6 bases, and 8 bases had no gene match. CDR3 bases: TGTGCCAGCAGTCTAACAGGGGTTCTCTCTGGAAACACCATATATTTT. This codes for CASSLTGVLSGNTIYF.

This chain uses TRBV18 with TRBJ2-7; D might be TRBD2 (6 bases). Germline values: CDR1 KGHSH, CDR2 LQKENI. This CDR3 comprises 14 residues. V was shortened by 5 bases and J by 7 bases, with 18 bases between the two germline ends. The CDR3 coding sequence is TGTGCCAGCTCAAGCCGGGACGGGGGTTGGGAGCAGTACTTC. Protein: CASSSRDGGWEQYF. The full variable domain, rest sourced from reference TRBV18 and TRBJ2-7, is NAGVMQNPRHLVRRRGQEARLRCSPMKGHSHVYWYRQLPEEGLKFMVYLQKENIIDESGMPKERFSAEFPKEGPSILRIQQVVRGDSAAYFCASSSRDGGWEQYFGPGTRLTVT.

The chain couples TRBV14 to TRBJ1-5; unclear D gene. CDR1 is SGHDN, CDR2 FVKESK, per germline. This CDR3 has 15 amino acids. Deletions cut 0 bases from V and 5 bases from J, with 11 bases between. CDR3 nucleotide sequence: TGTGCCAGCAGCCAAGATAACGGAGGATATCAGCCCCAGCATTTT. Its translation is CASSQDNGGYQPQHF.

This clone was picked up one time. The chain links TRBV5-4 to TRBJ2-6; the match to TRBD2 covers 8 bases. The CDR3 runs 15 residues. V gave up 6 bases and J gave up 2 bases; unmatched junction bases: 4. Germline CDR1 and CDR2: SGHNT and YYREEE (reference sequence). The CDR3 sequence: CASTPLAAGANVLTF. The CDR3 DNA sequence: TGTGCCAGCACCCCACTAGCGGCTGGGGCCAACGTCCTGACTTTC.

A note on this clone: Other DNA sequences of this sample code for an identical CDR3. This chain links TRBV7-9 with TRBJ2-1; possible D gene TRBD1, 5 bases. Trimming shortened V by 1 base and J by 7 bases, and 8 bases separated the two germline ends. Germline loops: CDR1 SEHNR, CDR2 FQNEAQ (reference sequence). The CDR3 consists of 13 residues. This CDR3 is CASSLGQPNEQFF. The DNA of the CDR3 is TGTGCCAGCAGCTTAGGACAGCCTAATGAGCAGTTCTTC.

The rearrangement links TRBV19 to TRBJ2-1; 7 bases align to TRBD2. There are 19 residues in the CDR3. Germline CDR1 reads LNHDA; CDR2 reads SQIVND (reference sequence). The V and J ends lost 1 base and 2 bases, in that order; junction bases with no gene match: 14. The DNA of the CDR3 is TGTGCCAGTAGTATAGCGGGCTCTAGCGGTCTACTTCCCTACAATGAGCAGTTCTTC. It codes for CASSIAGSSGLLPYNEQFF.

This chain joins TRBV18 and TRBJ2-7; perhaps TRBD2 as D (5 bases). V dropped 6 bases and J dropped 3 bases, with 21 bases sitting between them. Per germline, CDR1 KGHSH and CDR2 LQKENI. The CDR3 sequence is 16 residues long. DNA for the CDR3: TGTGCCAGCTCCCAGGCGGCGGGCGGATACATCTACGAGCAGTACTTC. Protein: CASSQAAGGYIYEQYF.

The genes are TRBV5-6 and TRBJ2-7; D not certain. V was clipped by 0 bases and J by 2 bases, with 9 bases between them. The CDR3 is 14 amino acids. Germline CDR1 is SGHDT and CDR2 is YYEEEE. The CDR3 is CASSLAGATYEQYF. The CDR3 DNA reads TGTGCCAGCAGCTTGGCTGGAGCCACCTACGAGCAGTACTTC.

This rearrangement joins TRBV30 to TRBJ1-4; tentatively, D is TRBD1 (6 bases). CDR1 is GTSNPN and CDR2 is SVGIG in the germline V gene (reference sequence). The CDR3 spans 15 residues. Trimming removed 2 bases at V and 0 bases at J, with 10 bases between. CDR3 loop: CAWSRGASTNEKLFF. CDR3 nucleotides: TGTGCCTGGAGTCGGGGGGCGTCAACTAATGAAAAACTGTTTTTT.

CDR3 sequence (DNA): TGTGCCACCAGCAGAGATCAGGGATCCTATGGCTACACCTTC. Protein: CATSRDQGSYGYTF. This chain links TRBV15 with TRBJ1-2; D may be TRBD1 (5 bases). Germline assignment: CDR1 LNHNV and CDR2 YYDKDF (reference sequence). V was clipped by 0 bases and J by 4 bases, with 9 bases between them. The CDR3 is 14 residues long.

This rearrangement joins TRBV9 to TRBJ2-1; D gene ambiguous. The germline gives CDR1 SGDLS, CDR2 YYNGEE. The CDR3 length is 11 residues. V gave up 7 bases and J gave up 5 bases, with 7 bases separating them. CDR3 DNA: TGTGCCAGCGGGCCACACAATGAGCAGTTCTTC. Its protein product is CASGPHNEQFF.

This chain connects TRBV6-1 to TRBJ2-7; 9 nucleotides align to TRBD1. Germline values: CDR1 MNHNS, CDR2 SASEGT. The CDR3 spans 13 residues. V was clipped by 6 bases and J by 6 bases; unmatched bases: 6. The CDR3 bases are TGTGCCAGCAGGGGGGACAGGGCGGGCGAGCAGTACTTC. Its protein product is CASRGDRAGEQYF.